The 20 T cell receptor beta chains listed next were all sequenced from one sample in a study of shared clonotypes between healthy human individuals. Sequenced by immunoSEQ multiplex PCR; TCRdb stores in-frame clones only, minus some. The repertoire includes 300,000 to 350,000 clones, about 70% of them detected once, and about 10% sits in the top ten. The source material was memory CD4+ T cells sorted from blood. This sample's subset: CD45RA-negative fraction. The receptors derive from a man aged 25-40 years in good health.

This clone was picked up a small number of times. The CDR3 DNA is TGTGCCAGCAGTGATTGGGACAGGAGTTCACCCCTCCACTTT. Amino acid sequence: CASSDWDRSSPLHF. The rearrangement joins TRBV25-1 to TRBJ1-6; TRBD1 agrees at 8 bases. The CDR3 consists of 14 residues. The germline CDR1 and CDR2 sequences are MGHDK and SYGVNS. V shed 3 bases, J shed 9 bases, and the junction held 4 bases outside the gene matches.

The chain combines TRBV27 with TRBJ2-2; TRBD1 might be the D (6 bases). Germline V CDR1 and CDR2: MNHEY, SMNVEV (reference sequence). The V end was cut by 8 bases, the J end by 2 bases, with 27 bases between. The CDR3 extends over 19 amino acids. The CDR3 loop reads CASQHNFYRVLENTGELFF. Here the CDR3 DNA reads TGTGCCAGCCAACACAACTTTTACAGGGTTCTCGAAAACACCGGGGAGCTGTTTTTT.

This chain connects TRBV10-1 to TRBJ2-1, with TRBD2 matching over 12 bases. This CDR3 is built from 14 residues. Germline-derived CDR1 and CDR2 are WNHNN and SYGVQD (reference sequence). V trimming: 8 bases; J trimming: 9 bases; junction bases outside the gene matches: 8. The CDR3: CASSLAGGRSEQFF. CDR3 nucleotide sequence: TGCGCCAGCTCGCTAGCGGGAGGGAGGAGTGAGCAGTTCTTC.

V gene TRBV7-2 combines with J gene TRBJ2-1; D possibly corresponds to TRBD2 (5 bases). Trimming left V 5 bases short and J 0 bases short, with 11 bases between. The CDR3 runs to 15 residues. Germline V gene sequence: CDR1 SGHTA, CDR2 FQGNSA. Here the CDR3 reads CASSRAGDSYNEQFF. CDR3 DNA sequence: TGTGCCAGCAGCCGGGCGGGCGACTCCTACAATGAGCAGTTCTTC.

V and J are TRBV2 and TRBJ2-7, with D unresolved. V lost 0 bases to trimming and J lost 6 bases, with 12 bases between them. Germline-derived CDR1 and CDR2 are SNHLY and FYNNEI. This CDR3 spans 14 amino acids. The CDR3 is CASSEAWQVGEQYF. For the CDR3, the DNA is TGTGCCAGCAGTGAAGCTTGGCAGGTGGGCGAGCAGTACTTC.

The chain couples TRBV2 to TRBJ2-1; TRBD2 matches 13 bases. V trimming: 4 bases; J trimming: 2 bases; junction bases outside the gene matches: 2. From germline, CDR1 is SNHLY and CDR2 FYNNEI. CDR3 size: 16 residues. The CDR3 reads CASSAGLAGTYNEQFF. CDR3 sequence (DNA): TGTGCCAGCAGTGCGGGACTAGCGGGAACCTACAATGAGCAGTTCTTC.

The V and J genes are TRBV11-2 and TRBJ1-1; the D is unclear. Trimming stripped 4 bases from V and 6 bases from J, with 12 bases between. Germline loops: CDR1 SGHAT, CDR2 FQNNGV. This CDR3 comprises 13 residues. The CDR3 bases are TGTGCCAGCAGCTCTTACAATCTCCCTGAAGCTTTCTTT. It specifies CASSSYNLPEAFF.

Remarks on this clone: Its ends do not fully match the called genes, so a read error is possible. The chain recombines TRBV11-2 with TRBJ2-7; a possible D gene is TRBD2 (6 bases). This CDR3 has 13 amino acids. The germline gives CDR1 SGHAT, CDR2 FQNNGV. As DNA, the CDR3 is TGTGCCAGCAGCCCTTGGCGGGGAGCCACTAATTATTTC. This sequence encodes CASSPWRGATNYF.

V and J are TRBV7-6 and TRBJ2-7; 7 bases map to TRBD1. The CDR3 consists of 18 residues. Germline V lookup: CDR1 SGHVS, CDR2 FNYEAQ. V lost 1 base and J lost 0; bases outside the gene matches: 12. The DNA of the CDR3 is TGTGCCAGCAGCTTAGGAGGGGGCGGCACAGGTTACTCCTACGAGCAGTACTTC. Translation gives CASSLGGGGTGYSYEQYF.

The chain combines TRBV14 with TRBJ1-4; unclear D gene. Trimming left V 4 bases short and J 0 bases short, with 18 bases between. The CDR3 is made up of 18 amino acids. The germline gives CDR1 SGHDN, CDR2 FVKESK. Written as DNA, the CDR3 is TGTGCCAGCAGCCGGACTGTTGGAGCATTAGCAACTAATGAAAAACTGTTTTTT. It encodes CASSRTVGALATNEKLFF. Filled out from reference TRBV14 and TRBJ1-4, the complete variable domain reads EAGVTQFPSHSVIEKGQTVTLRCDPISGHDNLYWYRRVMGKEIKFLLHFVKESKQDESGMPNNRFLAERTGGTYSTLKVQPAELEDSGVYFCASSRTVGALATNEKLFFGSGTQLSVL.

This sequence joins TRBV7-2 and TRBJ2-3; D gene unclear. CDR1 is SGHTA and CDR2 is FQGNSA in the germline V gene. V was trimmed by 5 bases and J by 6 bases, leaving 18 bases between them. The CDR3 extends over 15 amino acids. In DNA, the CDR3 is TGTGCCAGCAGCGGGCGGACGCTCGGCGTGGATACGCAGTATTTT. Translation gives CASSGRTLGVDTQYF.

The sample holds a few counts of this clone. V is TRBV7-2 and J is TRBJ1-2; 7 bases agree with TRBD1. V lost 6 bases to trimming and J lost 4 bases; unmatched junction nucleotides: 11. This CDR3 comprises 15 residues. Germline values: CDR1 SGHTA, CDR2 FQGNSA. CDR3 sequence: CASSYTGALAYGYTF. The DNA of the CDR3 is TGTGCCAGCAGTTACACAGGGGCATTGGCCTATGGCTACACCTTC.

This clone was detected once. The same CDR3 is also encoded by other DNA sequences in this sample. The chain couples TRBV19 to TRBJ2-3; D remains unclear. CDR1 is LNHDA, CDR2 SQIVND, per germline (reference sequence). Trimming pared 1 base from V and 1 base from J, leaving 3 bases between. The CDR3 loop spans 13 amino acids. CDR3 region: CASSIGGTDTQYF. The DNA for the CDR3 is TGTGCCAGTAGTATAGGCGGCACAGATACGCAGTATTTT.

V and J are TRBV14 and TRBJ2-3; D is undetermined. Trimming cost V 2 bases and J 2 bases, with 11 bases left between them. The CDR3 runs 15 residues. Germline V gene data show CDR1 as SGHDN and CDR2 as FVKESK. The CDR3 region is CASSQLRGFTDTQYF. The CDR3 bases are TGTGCCAGCAGCCAACTTCGAGGATTCACAGATACGCAGTATTTT.

There are a few counts of this clone. This chain joins TRBV15 and TRBJ2-1; 7 bases map to TRBD2. V lost 0 bases and J lost 7; bases outside the gene matches: 9. Germline lookup yields CDR1 LNHNV and CDR2 YYDKDF (reference sequence). The CDR3 has 16 residues. CDR3 nucleotides: TGTGCCACCAGCAGAGATTTTGGCGGGAGAATAAATGAGCAGTTCTTC. It specifies CATSRDFGGRINEQFF.

This clone was found a few times. CDR3 sequence: CASSQDRNTVNEKLFF. The CDR3 DNA reads as TGCGCCAGCAGCCAAGACCGAAATACCGTGAATGAAAAACTGTTTTTT. J is TRBJ1-4 and V is TRBV4-3; no clear D gene. Germline assignment: CDR1 LGHNA and CDR2 YSLEER. The V and J ends lost 0 bases and 5 bases respectively, with 13 bases between them. This CDR3 region has 16 residues.

On this clone itself: At one boundary the junction diverges from the germline segment, which might be a read error. The CDR3 DNA follows: TGTGCCAGCAGCCGTTCGGGACTAGCGGGAGAGGGCACCGGGGAGCTGCTTTTT. This sequence encodes CASSRSGLAGEGTGELLF. The chain carries TRBV7-9 and TRBJ2-2; TRBD2 matches 14 bases. The CDR3 covers 18 residues. CDR1 and CDR2 (germline): SEHNR, FQNEAQ (reference sequence).

The V gene is TRBV7-8, the J gene TRBJ2-5; 11 bases map to TRBD1. The CDR3 length is 15 residues. V was clipped by 5 bases and J by 1 base; unmatched bases: 3. Germline CDR1 and CDR2: SGHVS and FQNEAQ. The CDR3 loop is CASSLDRGRQETQYF. The CDR3 DNA reads TGTGCCAGCAGCCTGGACAGGGGGCGCCAAGAGACCCAGTACTTC.

This chain joins TRBV2 and TRBJ2-2, with D uncertain. This CDR3 region has 14 residues. Germline CDR1 SNHLY, CDR2 FYNNEI. With 1 base removed from V and 4 bases from J, the gap between germline ends came to 7 bases. CDR3 bases: TGTGCCAGCAGTGAAGAGGTTCCCACCGGGGAGCTGTTTTTT. Its protein is CASSEEVPTGELFF.

The sample holds one count of this clone. The chain joins TRBV6-6 to TRBJ2-7; D gene ambiguous. With 6 bases removed from V and 0 bases from J, the gap between germline ends came to 12 bases. The CDR3 has 14 amino acids. Looked up from germline, CDR1 is MNHNY and CDR2 is SVGAGI (reference sequence). This CDR3 is CASRSLMTSYEQYF. For the CDR3, the DNA is TGTGCCAGCAGATCCCTCATGACCTCCTACGAGCAGTACTTC.